The next 13 T cell receptor beta chains were all read from a single sample in a study of T cells in Graves' hyperthyroidism and ophthalmopathy. TCR beta CDR3 regions were amplified from RNA transcripts. First-round RT-PCR of the TCR CDR3 relied on the HTBI primer set. Using its own MiXCR run on the multiplex PCR reads, TCRdb lists one record per CDR3 protein. The table shows nearly 600,000 distinct CDR3 sequences, with approximately 15% occurring only once. The sample was blood. The receptor source for this set is a woman aged 25 to 39 with Graves' hyperthyroidism that later progressed to Graves' ophthalmopathy.

This clonotype was seen at least ten times. The CDR3 nucleotides are TGCAGCGTCCCTCTGGAGGGTAGCGGTCTGTGGAATGAGCAGTTCTTC. Its protein product is CSVPLEGSGLWNEQFF. The chain has TRBV29-1 and TRBJ2-1; the D gene is possibly TRBD2 (6 bases). V was pared by 6 bases and J by 7 bases, with 25 bases between. The germline gives CDR1 SQVTM, CDR2 ANQGSEA. There are 16 residues in the CDR3.

This clonotype was observed many times. The chain carries TRBV15 and TRBJ2-5; 9 bases map to TRBD1. CDR1 is LNHNV and CDR2 is YYDKDF in the germline V gene (reference sequence). This CDR3 has 16 residues. Trimming cost V 3 bases and J 4 bases; bases outside gene matches: 9. CDR3 sequence: CATSSGGTGTGETQYF. CDR3 nucleotides: TGTGCCACCAGCAGTGGAGGGACAGGGACCGGAGAGACCCAGTACTTC.

This clonotype was detected many times. The rearrangement links TRBV2 to TRBJ2-3; D may match TRBD1 or TRBD2 (5 bases each). Germline V gives CDR1 SNHLY, CDR2 FYNNEI. Deletions cut 8 bases from V and 3 bases from J, with 15 bases between. The CDR3 has 14 amino acids. The CDR3 DNA is TGTGCCAGCGATGGGGGAACTTCAACAGATACGCAGTATTTT. Protein product: CASDGGTSTDTQYF.

This chain joins TRBV27 and TRBJ2-1; 8 nucleotides agree with TRBD2. The CDR3 covers 14 residues. In germline, CDR1 is MNHEY, CDR2 SMNVEV (reference sequence). The ends lost 4 bases at V and 8 bases at J; junction bases unmatched: 7. The CDR3 loop reads CASSSRTSIDEQFF. Written as DNA, the CDR3 is TGTGCCAGCAGTTCAAGGACTAGCATCGATGAGCAGTTCTTC.

This clonotype was recorded many times. This chain connects TRBV30 to TRBJ2-3; D is perhaps TRBD2 (5 bases). V lost 0 bases to trimming and J lost 9 bases, with 10 bases between them. CDR3 length: 12 residues. In germline, CDR1 is GTSNPN, CDR2 SVGIG (reference sequence). The CDR3 DNA follows: TGTGCCTGGAGTGTACTCGGAGGCACGCAGTATTTT. Translating gives CAWSVLGGTQYF.

This clonotype was observed many times. This sequence joins TRBV20-1 and TRBJ1-1; D remains unclear. V was trimmed by 4 bases and J by 0 bases, leaving 18 bases between them. This CDR3 is built from 16 residues. The germline CDR1 and CDR2 sequences are DFQATT and SNEGSKA (reference sequence). The chain's CDR3 is CSATTPPRGMNTEAFF. The CDR3 region has the DNA TGCAGTGCTACGACGCCCCCGCGGGGAATGAACACTGAAGCTTTCTTT.

The chain links TRBV12-3 or TRBV12-4 to TRBJ2-1, with unresolved D. Trimming removed 6 bases at V and 8 bases at J, with 14 bases between. CDR3 length: 13 amino acids. The CDR3 bases are TGTGCCAGCAGGTTCAGACGGGTGCATGAGCAGTTCTTC. This gives the protein CASRFRRVHEQFF.

This clonotype was picked up a small number of times. The rearrangement links TRBV5-1 to TRBJ2-7; 7 bases are a match to TRBD1. Unmatched junction bases numbered 13, after V lost 4 bases and J lost 3 bases. Germline CDR1 reads SGHRS; CDR2 reads YFSETQ. The CDR3 is 16 residues long. The CDR3 reads CASSDPGTAHNYEQYF. Here the CDR3 DNA reads TGCGCCAGCAGCGACCCCGGGACAGCACATAACTACGAGCAGTACTTC.

This clonotype was detected many times. The chain couples TRBV6-1 to TRBJ2-1, with D uncertain. Deletions cut 7 bases from V and 7 bases from J, with 14 bases between. The germline V gene has CDR1 MNHNS and CDR2 SASEGT. The CDR3 runs to 13 residues. The CDR3 DNA is TGTGCCAGCACCCGAGTGGAAGAAAATGAGCAGTTCTTC. This sequence encodes CASTRVEENEQFF.

The rearrangement uses TRBV30 and TRBJ1-5; D not certain. CDR3 length: 12 residues. CDR1 and CDR2 from the germline V gene are GTSNPN and SVGIG (reference sequence). Trimming left V 2 bases short and J 9 bases short, with 11 bases between. CDR3 sequence: CAWSIGEWPQHF. The CDR3 DNA reads as TGTGCCTGGAGTATCGGGGAATGGCCCCAGCATTTT.

This clonotype was seen many times. J is TRBJ2-7 and V is TRBV7-2; TRBD2 agrees at 9 bases. The CDR3 contains 14 residues. Germline CDR1 SGHTA, CDR2 FQGNSA. After removal of 5 bases from V and 5 bases from J, the junction contained 7 bases not matched to a gene. DNA for the CDR3: TGTGCCAGCAGCCTAGTGGTAGCGGGGGACGAGCAGTACTTC. Encoded protein: CASSLVVAGDEQYF. Full variable domain (remainder filled in from reference TRBV7-2 and TRBJ2-7): GAGVSQSPSNKVTEKGKDVELRCDPISGHTALYWYRQSLGQGLEFLIYFQGNSAPDKSGLPSDRFSAERTGGSVSTLTIQRTQQEDSAVYLCASSLVVAGDEQYFGPGTRLTVT.

This clonotype was observed many times. V and J are TRBV7-9 and TRBJ1-1; 9 bases align to TRBD1. CDR1 and CDR2 from the germline V gene are SEHNR and FQNEAQ (reference sequence). The CDR3 runs 14 residues. Unmatched junction bases numbered 9, after V lost 5 bases and J lost 8 bases. CDR3 sequence reads: CASSPRQGESEAFF. The CDR3 DNA reads as TGTGCCAGCAGCCCCCGACAGGGGGAATCAGAAGCTTTCTTT.

The rearrangement uses TRBV2 and TRBJ2-5; 15 bases map to TRBD2. Germline assignment: CDR1 SNHLY and CDR2 FYNNEI. The V segment lost 7 bases and the J segment 0 bases; nucleotides outside the gene matches: 6. The CDR3 covers 17 residues. The CDR3, as DNA: TGTGCCAGCACCCCGGGACTAGCGGGAGGCTACCAAGAGACCCAGTACTTC. Residues: CASTPGLAGGYQETQYF.